Below, 20 T cell receptor beta chains from the same sample are listed, as sequenced in a study of molecular identifiers for immune sequencing clone quantification. Using its own MiXCR run on the PCR reads, TCRdb lists one record per CDR3 protein. Of about 510,000 distinct CDR3 sequences listed, approximately 25% were seen once; the top ten hold around 0.8%. Sequenced sample: naive CD8+ T cells from blood, with Jurkat cell RNA spiked in. Subset defined: FACS-sorted CD8+CD4-CCR7+CD45RA+ naive T cells. These receptors were collected from a human donor in good health. Some libraries in this study had Jurkat cell RNA spiked in.

This clonotype has a handful of counts. This chain links TRBV15 with TRBJ1-5; a weak D match, TRBD1 (5 bases). Per the germline V gene, CDR1 is LNHNV and CDR2 is YYDKDF (reference sequence). V shed 3 bases and J shed 0 bases, with 12 bases lying between them. The CDR3 runs 16 residues. CDR3 region: CATSRRQGYSNQPQHF. The DNA of the CDR3 is TGTGCCACCAGCAGGCGTCAGGGATATAGCAATCAGCCCCAGCATTTT.

This clonotype came up many times. The chain has TRBV14 and TRBJ1-1; TRBD1 aligns across 7 bases. With 3 bases clipped from V and 7 bases from J, the junction kept 8 bases outside the gene matches. This CDR3 comprises 14 residues. The germline V gene encodes CDR1 SGHDN and CDR2 FVKESK. CDR3 nucleotide sequence: TGTGCCAGCAGCCAGGTTACAGGGGCCCGTGAAGCTTTCTTT. Residues: CASSQVTGAREAFF.

This clonotype has just a few counts. The chain links TRBV7-9 to TRBJ1-1; perhaps TRBD1 as D (6 bases). The CDR3 runs 13 residues. Germline loops: CDR1 SEHNR, CDR2 FQNEAQ (reference sequence). The V end lost 8 bases, the J end lost 4 bases, and 14 bases lay between the germline ends. The CDR3 loop reads CASSQGRITEAFF. The CDR3 DNA sequence: TGTGCCAGCTCTCAGGGGCGCATCACTGAAGCTTTCTTT.

With regard to this clonotype: This clone may be a read error of a much larger clone one base away. This chain connects TRBV20-1 to TRBJ2-3, with D perhaps matching TRBD2 (5 bases). From germline, CDR1 is DFQATT and CDR2 SNEGSKA (reference sequence). The CDR3 consists of 14 residues. V gave up 2 bases and J gave up 1 base, with 10 bases separating them. As DNA, the CDR3 is TGCAGTGCTAGACTAGCAATTGGCACAGATACGCAGTATTTT. Translation gives CSARLAIGTDTQYF.

The V and J genes are TRBV2 and TRBJ2-7, with 9 bases matching TRBD1. Trimming at V came to 9 bases and at J to 5 bases, leaving 5 bases not matched to a gene. The CDR3 loop spans 12 amino acids. Germline V gene data show CDR1 as SNHLY and CDR2 as FYNNEI. The CDR3 spells CAREQGAHEQYF. CDR3 DNA: TGTGCCAGGGAACAGGGGGCCCACGAGCAGTACTTC.

This clonotype was observed a few times. The V and J genes are TRBV7-9 and TRBJ2-2; tentative D call: TRBD2 (6 bases). The CDR3 is made up of 17 amino acids. The V and J ends lost 6 bases and 5 bases respectively, with 22 bases between them. Germline V gives CDR1 SEHNR, CDR2 FQNEAQ (reference sequence). The chain's CDR3 is CASSPLVDYRWTGELFF. Here the CDR3 DNA reads TGTGCCAGCAGTCCTTTGGTGGACTACCGATGGACCGGGGAGCTGTTTTTT. Full variable domain (remainder filled in from reference TRBV7-9 and TRBJ2-2): DTGVSQNPRHKITKRGQNVTFRCDPISEHNRLYWYRQTLGQGPEFLTYFQNEAQLEKSRLLSDRFSAERPKGSFSTLEIQRTEQGDSAMYLCASSPLVDYRWTGELFFGEGSRLTVL.

Note on this clonotype: A clone one base away is much larger, so this may be a read error. The conserved final phenylalanine or tryptophan is absent from the CDR3, which likely points to a read error. The J gene is TRBJ2-7, the V gene TRBV27, with D perhaps given as TRBD1 or TRBD2 (5 bases each). This CDR3 has 15 amino acids. With 5 bases removed from V and 5 bases from J, the gap between germline ends came to 19 bases. The germline V gene encodes CDR1 MNHEY and CDR2 SMNVEV (reference sequence). CDR3 sequence reads: CASSPPVAGTDEQYY. CDR3 nucleotide sequence: TGTGCCAGCAGTCCACCGGTCGCAGGGACGGACGAGCAGTACTAC.

At least ten counts were recorded for this clonotype. This chain connects TRBV25-1 to TRBJ2-7; D ambiguous. The CDR3 length is 14 residues. The V end lost 0 bases, the J end lost 2 bases, and 8 bases lay between the germline ends. The germline CDR1 and CDR2 sequences are MGHDK and SYGVNS. The CDR3, as DNA: TGTGCCAGCAGTGAATATAACGACCCCTACGAGCAGTACTTC. It translates to CASSEYNDPYEQYF.

The sample holds a few counts of this clonotype. CDR3 in amino acids: CASSLARVYEQFF. CDR3 coding DNA: TGTGCCAGCAGTTTAGCGAGGGTTTATGAGCAGTTCTTC. The chain is built from TRBV12-3 or TRBV12-4 and TRBJ2-1; tentative D call: TRBD2 (5 bases). The CDR3 extends over 13 amino acids. V gave up 0 bases and J gave up 8 bases, with 8 bases separating them.

This clonotype was counted a single time. The V call is TRBV2, the J call TRBJ2-2; TRBD2 agrees at 9 bases. The germline V gene has CDR1 SNHLY and CDR2 FYNNEI. The J segment lost 0 bases and the V segment lost 5 bases, leaving 7 bases of the junction unmatched. This CDR3 is built from 17 residues. The CDR3 sequence: CASSSVSGSPNTGELFF. CDR3 nucleotide sequence: TGTGCCAGCAGTTCGGTTAGCGGGAGTCCGAACACCGGGGAGCTGTTTTTT.

The CDR3 coding sequence is TGTGCTAGTGGTTTGGAAGGACTAGCGGGGTACGAGCAGTACTTC. It yields the protein CASGLEGLAGYEQYF. This sequence joins TRBV12-5 and TRBJ2-7, with TRBD2 matching over 12 bases. CDR1 is LGHNT, CDR2 FRNRAP, per germline. The CDR3 sequence is 15 residues long. V lost 1 base and J lost 4; bases outside the gene matches: 2.

This clonotype was detected a few times. This chain uses TRBV15 with TRBJ2-7; 7 positions match TRBD2. Losses at the gene ends were 5 bases for V and 2 bases for J; bases not matched to a gene: 6. Per germline, CDR1 LNHNV and CDR2 YYDKDF (reference sequence). There are 14 residues in the CDR3. The CDR3 sequence: CATSSAGQTYEQYF. CDR3 sequence (DNA): TGTGCCACCAGCTCAGCGGGGCAAACCTACGAGCAGTACTTC.

Notes on this clonotype: A read error may be the cause here, since a much bigger clone is one base away. The rearrangement links TRBV7-2 to TRBJ2-3; TRBD2 matches 14 bases. The CDR3 is made up of 16 amino acids. The germline gives CDR1 SGHTA, CDR2 FQGNSA. The CDR3 sequence is CASTQLTSGRVDTQCF. DNA for the CDR3: TGTGCCAGCACCCAATTGACTAGCGGGAGGGTAGATACGCAGTGTTTT.

This clonotype has a handful of counts. The chain uses TRBV5-6 and TRBJ1-3; D is unclear. Looked up from germline, CDR1 is SGHDT and CDR2 is YYEEEE. The CDR3 length is 15 residues. Trimming shortened V by 2 bases and J by 0 bases, and 9 bases separated the two germline ends. Written as DNA, the CDR3 is TGTGCCAGCAGCTTAGACTCGGCCTCTGGAAACACCATATATTTT. Translating it yields CASSLDSASGNTIYF.

This clonotype was counted between two and nine times. The V and J genes are TRBV6-2 or TRBV6-3 and TRBJ2-7, with 9 bases matching TRBD1. Germline V CDR1 and CDR2: MNHEY, SVGEGT. Germline trimming cut 2 bases from V and 6 bases from J; bases unmatched to any gene: 11. This CDR3 is built from 16 residues. Written as DNA, the CDR3 is TGTGCCAGCAGTTACGACCGGGACAGGGTCGGTCGCGAGCAGTACTTC. Its protein product is CASSYDRDRVGREQYF.

This clonotype has ten or more counts. J is TRBJ1-2 and V is TRBV4-1; 9 bases fit TRBD1. This CDR3 is 16 amino acids long. Germline CDR1 is MGHRA and CDR2 is YSYEKL. The V segment lost 4 bases and the J segment 4 bases; nucleotides outside the gene matches: 10. The CDR3 DNA follows: TGCGCCAGCAGCCCAGCCCCGACAGGGGGAGGCTATGGCTACACCTTC. The encoded protein is CASSPAPTGGGYGYTF.

As concerns this clonotype: A much bigger clone sits one base away, suggesting this may be a read error. The J gene is TRBJ2-7, the V gene TRBV7-9; TRBD1 matches 7 bases. Germline trimming cut 5 bases from V and 5 bases from J; bases unmatched to any gene: 9. The germline CDR1 and CDR2 sequences are SEHNR and FQNEAQ (reference sequence). This CDR3 has 14 residues. Here the CDR3 reads CASSRERGLDEQYF. For the CDR3, the DNA is TGTGCCAGCAGCCGCGAGAGGGGGCTAGACGAGCAGTACTTC.

The sample holds a few counts of this clonotype. The chain couples TRBV6-1 to TRBJ1-5; perhaps TRBD1 as D (5 bases). Trimming removed 4 bases at V and 8 bases at J, with 21 bases between. The CDR3 covers 16 residues. Germline loops: CDR1 MNHNS, CDR2 SASEGT. The CDR3 bases are TGTGCCAGCAGTGGAGGTAGGCTAAGGGGTCATGAGCCCCAGCATTTT. Protein: CASSGGRLRGHEPQHF.

In its sample, this clonotype was seen many times. CDR3 bases: TGTGCCAGCAGTTTATCAGGATTTGCAGATACGCAGTATTTT. Protein: CASSLSGFADTQYF. V gene TRBV5-4 combines with J gene TRBJ2-3; D remains unclear. The CDR3 length is 14 residues. Trimming left V 5 bases short and J 4 bases short, with 14 bases between. Germline V lookup: CDR1 SGHNT, CDR2 YYREEE (reference sequence).

This clonotype was observed a handful of times. Mismatch with germline at one junction end may stem from a read error. This chain joins TRBV10-3 and TRBJ1-1; D is uncertain. Germline loops: CDR1 ENHRY, CDR2 SYGVKD. The CDR3 totals 13 residues. This CDR3 reads CAIRAGMNTDAFF. The CDR3 nucleotides read TGTGCCATCCGTGCGGGGATGAACACTGATGCTTTCTTT.